This passage covers 13 T cell receptor beta chains from one sample sequenced in a study of cytomegalovirus exposure and HLA in healthy donors. The primer mix had 60 Vbeta and 13 Jbeta primers. Some clones are missing from TCRdb's copy, which holds only in-frame ones; the method was immunoSEQ multiplex PCR. The data contain about 190,000 clones, about three quarters of them seen just once; the ten biggest clones take up roughly 0.99%. The sequencing sample was made of PBMCs. These receptors came from a woman between 40 and 55 years old in good health and CMV-seronegative.

The rearrangement uses TRBV27 and TRBJ2-7, with D possibly matching TRBD2 (6 bases). Trimming took off 8 bases at V and 0 bases at J, with 17 bases between the two ends. CDR1 MNHEY and CDR2 SMNVEV come from the germline V gene (reference sequence). The CDR3 spans 15 residues. The CDR3 here is CASGRAGTSSYEQYF. CDR3 in DNA: TGTGCCAGCGGTCGGGCGGGGACCTCCTCCTACGAGCAGTACTTC.

The chain employs TRBV5-1 and TRBJ1-1; 8 bases fit TRBD1. The CDR3 runs 15 residues. Germline V gives CDR1 SGHRS, CDR2 YFSETQ. V lost 4 bases, J lost 0 bases, and 5 bases stayed unmatched. CDR3 protein: CASSPGQAMNTEAFF. In DNA form, the CDR3 reads TGCGCCAGCAGCCCGGGACAGGCGATGAACACTGAAGCTTTCTTT. The variable domain in full, completed from reference TRBV5-1 and TRBJ1-1, reads KAGVTQTPRYLIKTRGQQVTLSCSPISGHRSVSWYQQTPGQGLQFLFEYFSETQRNKGNFPGRFSGRQFSNSRSEMNVSTLELGDSALYLCASSPGQAMNTEAFFGQGTRLTVV.

The chain uses TRBV10-3 and TRBJ2-5; 7 bases are a match to TRBD1. Germline CDR1 ENHRY, CDR2 SYGVKD. J lost 3 bases, V lost 2 bases, and 9 bases had no gene match. The CDR3 sequence is 16 residues long. The CDR3: CAISEVDGTVKETQYF. DNA of the CDR3: TGTGCCATCAGTGAGGTTGACGGGACAGTTAAAGAGACCCAGTACTTC.

The rearrangement links TRBV13 to TRBJ1-2; perhaps TRBD1 as D (5 bases). The CDR3 consists of 13 residues. The germline V gene encodes CDR1 PRHDT and CDR2 FYEKMQ (reference sequence). With 6 bases removed from V and 10 bases from J, the gap between germline ends came to 18 bases. The CDR3 DNA reads TGTGCCAGCAGTTTCAAGAACGGGGGGGACTACACCTTC. This gives the protein CASSFKNGGDYTF.

This sequence joins TRBV10-1 and TRBJ2-5, with 11 bases aligning to TRBD2. The assigned J gene may be wrong: the sequence end matches TRBJ2-7 better. Germline assignment: CDR1 WNHNN and CDR2 SYGVQD (reference sequence). CDR3 length: 19 residues. CDR3 sequence (DNA): TGCGCCAGCAGTGAGTCGGGGCTAGCGGGAGGCCGACAACGCTACGAGCAGTACTTC. Residues: CASSESGLAGGRQRYEQYF.

V gene TRBV5-1 combines with J gene TRBJ2-2; D is perhaps TRBD1 (5 bases). The length of the CDR3 is 15 residues. Germline V gives CDR1 SGHRS, CDR2 YFSETQ. V was pared by 1 base and J by 0 bases, with 7 bases between. CDR3 region: CASSLTGPNTGELFF. In DNA form, the CDR3 reads TGCGCCAGCAGCTTGACAGGCCCGAACACCGGGGAGCTGTTTTTT.

The chain links TRBV7-3 to TRBJ2-3; 7 bases are a match to TRBD2. V lost 5 bases and J lost 4; bases outside the gene matches: 9. Germline lookup yields CDR1 SGHTA and CDR2 FQGTGA. This CDR3 spans 15 amino acids. Here the CDR3 DNA reads TGTGCCAGCAGCCCTAGTTTAGCGGGCGCAGATACGCAGTATTTT. As protein: CASSPSLAGADTQYF.

The chain combines TRBV5-1 with TRBJ2-5; D perhaps matches TRBD1 (6 bases). The J call may be incorrect, as the DNA end agrees better with TRBJ2-7. This CDR3 has 14 amino acids. Germline V gene sequence: CDR1 SGHRS, CDR2 YFSETQ. The CDR3 protein is CASSPRQENYEQYF. In DNA form, the CDR3 reads TGCGCCAGCAGCCCCCGACAGGAAAACTACGAGCAGTACTTC.

The rearrangement links TRBV5-6 to TRBJ2-7; D gene unclear. CDR3 length: 17 amino acids. Trimming took off 4 bases at V and 0 bases at J, with 20 bases between the two ends. Germline V gene sequence: CDR1 SGHDT, CDR2 YYEEEE. The CDR3 region is CASSPLGQSASSYEQYF. DNA of the CDR3: TGTGCCAGCAGCCCCCTGGGTCAAAGCGCGAGCTCCTACGAGCAGTACTTC.

The chain recombines TRBV18 with TRBJ2-5, with D tentatively TRBD2 (6 bases). Trimming shortened V by 6 bases and J by 5 bases, and 22 bases separated the two germline ends. Germline V lookup: CDR1 KGHSH, CDR2 LQKENI. This CDR3 comprises 16 residues. The chain's CDR3 is CASSQGRGPGGETQYF. In DNA, the CDR3 is TGTGCCAGCTCTCAAGGGCGGGGACCCGGCGGGGAGACCCAGTACTTC. Using reference TRBV18 and TRBJ2-5 for the parts outside the CDR3, the full variable domain is NAGVMQNPRHLVRRRGQEARLRCSPMKGHSHVYWYRQLPEEGLKFMVYLQKENIIDESGMPKERFSAEFPKEGPSILRIQQVVRGDSAAYFCASSQGRGPGGETQYFGPGTRLLVL.

This chain joins TRBV5-1 and TRBJ2-5; unclear D gene. The CDR3 spans 12 residues. Deletions cut 5 bases from V and 0 bases from J, with 5 bases between. Germline CDR1 SGHRS, CDR2 YFSETQ. Here the CDR3 reads CASSAYQETQYF. In DNA, the CDR3 is TGCGCCAGCAGTGCGTACCAAGAGACCCAGTACTTC.

The rearrangement links TRBV7-2 to TRBJ1-2; D might be TRBD1 (6 bases). The CDR3 is 14 amino acids. With 5 bases removed from V and 7 bases from J, the gap between germline ends came to 17 bases. Germline V CDR1 and CDR2: SGHTA, FQGNSA. The DNA of the CDR3 is TGTGCCAGCAGCCACCCAGCGGGGGCCGGTGGCTACACCTTC. It translates to CASSHPAGAGGYTF.

The chain joins TRBV6-6 to TRBJ2-2; D is perhaps TRBD1 (6 bases). Per the germline V gene, CDR1 is MNHNY and CDR2 is SVGAGI (reference sequence). The V end was cut by 6 bases, the J end by 3 bases, with 14 bases between. This CDR3 spans 15 amino acids. CDR3 sequence reads: CASSERDTYTGELFF. The CDR3 coding sequence is TGTGCCAGCAGCGAACGGGACACCTACACCGGGGAGCTGTTTTTT.